The rows below give T cell receptor beta chains drawn from one sample of a study of OX40 agonist ivuxolimab in advanced cancers. TCRdb's copy holds only in-frame clones and misses some; the assay was immunoSEQ multiplex PCR. The table records about 69,000 clones, 85% to 90% of them present only once. Source: CD4+ or CD8+ T cells sorted from blood, taken in a trial of the OX40 agonist ivuxolimab. Receptors originate from an adult with an advanced solid tumor such as melanoma, head and neck, liver or kidney cancer. CDR3s include the opening cysteine and the closing phenylalanine or tryptophan. D genes are given only for firm matches. Clone size appears in some rows only: once, few, many, or a class for an expanded clone.

CDR3 length,clone size,D gene,V gene,J gene,CDR3 protein,CDR3 DNA
17,-,TRBD2,TRBV11-3,TRBJ2-2,CASSHRLAGAHTGELFF,TGTGCCAGCAGCCACCGGCTAGCGGGAGCCCACACCGGGGAGCTGTTTTTT
18,-,-,TRBV21-1,TRBJ1-5,CASSKKLLGPHSNQPQHF,TGTGCCAGCAGCAAAAAACTTCTGGGGCCCCATAGCAATCAGCCCCAGCATTTT
17,-,-,TRBV11-3,TRBJ1-2,CASSLIPRAEANYGYTF,TGTGCCAGCAGCTTGATCCCCCGGGCAGAAGCTAACTATGGCTACACCTTC
17,-,TRBD1,TRBV7-2,TRBJ1-2,CASSLGAGGQANYGYTF,TGTGCCAGCAGCTTAGGGGCAGGGGGTCAAGCTAACTATGGCTACACCTTC
16,once,-,TRBV4-3,TRBJ1-2,CASSQEGSGKGYGYTF,TGCGCCAGCAGCCAAGAAGGGTCGGGGAAGGGCTATGGCTACACCTTC
13,-,-,TRBV7-2,TRBJ1-2,CASSLSAAYGYTF,TGTGCCAGCAGCTTATCGGCAGCCTATGGCTACACCTTC
16,-,-,TRBV5-6,TRBJ1-5,CASSRGRGWGNQPQHF,TGTGCCAGCAGCCGGGGAAGAGGATGGGGCAATCAGCCCCAGCATTTT
14,-,-,TRBV4-3,TRBJ1-5,CASSQEGSNQPQHF,TGCGCCAGCAGCCAAGAAGGCAGCAATCAGCCCCAGCATTTT
14,-,-,TRBV5-1,TRBJ1-2,CASSLEAGNYGYTF,TGCGCCAGCAGCTTGGAGGCAGGAAACTATGGCTACACCTTC
15,-,-,TRBV5-1,TRBJ2-1,CASSLGGTAYNEQFF,TGCGCCAGCAGCTTGGGCGGGACAGCATACAATGAGCAGTTCTTC
16,-,TRBD2,TRBV5-4,TRBJ2-7,CASSLGLAGEYYEQYF,TGTGCCAGCAGCTTGGGACTAGCGGGGGAGTACTACGAGCAGTACTTC
11,-,-,TRBV29-1,TRBJ2-5,CSVWGQETQYF,TGCAGCGTTTGGGGTCAAGAGACCCAGTACTTC
14,-,-,TRBV5-1,TRBJ1-4,CASSYGNQNEKLFF,TGCGCCAGCAGTTACGGTAATCAAAATGAAAAACTGTTTTTT
19,few,TRBD1,TRBV7-9,TRBJ2-1,CASSLYVGTGASWLNEQFF,TGTGCCAGCAGCTTATATGTCGGGACAGGGGCTAGTTGGTTGAATGAGCAGTTCTTC
16,-,TRBD2,TRBV10-3,TRBJ2-3,CAISPGLAGATDTQYF,TGTGCCATCAGCCCCGGACTAGCGGGAGCAACAGATACGCAGTATTTT
16,-,-,TRBV7-9,TRBJ1-2,CASSLAGADLNYGYTF,TGTGCCAGCAGCTTAGCGGGGGCAGATTTAAACTATGGCTACACCTTC
15,-,-,TRBV7-9,TRBJ1-1,CASHSPQAVNTEAFF,TGTGCCAGCCATTCCCCTCAGGCAGTCAACACTGAAGCTTTCTTT
15,-,-,TRBV7-2,TRBJ1-1,CASSPRGRVNTEAFF,TGTGCCAGCAGCCCTCGTGGCAGGGTGAACACTGAAGCTTTCTTT
14,-,TRBD1,TRBV7-8,TRBJ1-2,CASSPGQGNYGYTF,TGTGCCAGCAGCCCGGGACAGGGTAACTATGGCTACACCTTC
13,-,-,TRBV28,TRBJ1-5,CASRKVSNQPQHF,TGTGCCAGCAGGAAGGTTAGCAATCAGCCCCAGCATTTT
15,-,-,TRBV5-1,TRBJ1-1,CASSLSGTVNTEAFF,TGCGCCAGCAGCTTATCCGGGACGGTGAACACTGAAGCTTTCTTT
17,-,-,TRBV28,TRBJ1-6,CASSLPGGGEVNSPLHF,TGTGCCAGCAGTTTGCCTGGAGGGGGAGAGGTCAATTCACCCCTCCACTTT
15,-,-,TRBV7-3,TRBJ2-3,CASSLGRVPPDTQYF,TGTGCCAGCAGCTTAGGTCGGGTCCCTCCAGATACGCAGTATTTT
13,-,-,TRBV2,TRBJ2-2,CASSDPRPGELFF,TGTGCCAGCAGTGATCCCCGACCCGGGGAGCTGTTTTTT
13,-,-,TRBV27,TRBJ1-5,CASSLDGNQPQHF,TGTGCCAGCAGTTTGGATGGCAATCAGCCCCAGCATTTT
16,-,-,TRBV6-5,TRBJ1-6,CASSYYRRSYNSPLHF,TGTGCCAGCAGTTACTACCGGCGCTCCTATAATTCACCCCTCCACTTT